This TCR beta chain was found in a study of T-cell reconstitution after alpha-beta-depleted transplantation in children listed by TCRdb under 2016. About the full investigation: The study quantitatively tracked T-cell immune reconstitution after TCRalphabeta/CD19-depleted allogeneic hematopoietic cell transplantation in children using TCR repertoire profiling.

Receptor libraries were prepared by PCR. The run used an Illumina HiSeq 2500. TCR libraries were prepared with molecular barcoding, using unique molecular identifiers to normalize TCRbeta repertoire quantification. Through fastp at Q25 and MiXCR, TCRdb rebuilt clones from the public reads, retaining in-frame beta chains. When rows share a CDR3 protein, they turn into one entry using the most common DNA and genes. Within this sample are 250,000 to 350,000 distinct CDR3 sequences, with about a quarter of them counted one time only. Approximately 11% of the sample rests with the top ten. In light of the paper, this sample's treatment or condition label describes: allogeneic hematopoietic cell transplantation with graft depleted of TCRalphabeta T cells and CD19 B cells. The children who served as transplant recipients had been given grafts of TCRalphabeta/CD19-depleted allogeneic hematopoietic cells.

This clonotype has only a few counts. Its antigen is currently not known. No base quality values were provided; no much bigger clone lies one nucleotide off. Beyond this particular receptor, the publication reports: Over the following months the frequencies of hyperexpanded clones went down, and after one year T-cell counts and TCRbeta diversity were mostly credited to newly produced T cells. In some patients, high TCRbeta diversity at day 60 was attributed to recipient T cells and intrathymic progenitors that had survived conditioning. The apparently early recovery of alphabetaT-cell counts about two months after transplant reportedly depended on only several hundred rapidly expanded clones that came from non-depleted graft cells.

The CDR3 covers 16 residues, taking in both the cysteine and the phenylalanine. Only the CDR3 DNA is retained, 48 bases long and in frame from the first base. CDR1 and CDR2, per the germline V gene, are SGDLS and YYNGEE. Relative to germline, V is missing 0 bases and J is missing 3 bases, with 8 bases of the junction outside any gene match. The receptor was derived from a male patient younger than 18 who had a stem cell transplant for acute lymphoblastic leukemia, so the T cells may come from the graft donor. The chain uses TRBV9 and TRBJ2-7; TRBD2 aligns with 8 central bases. The starting material was PBMCs, mostly from graft donor cells, obtained 180 days after TCRalphabeta/CD19-depleted stem cell transplant. The CDR3: CASSVDTGGPSYEQYF. The DNA sequence is as follows: TGTGCCAGCAGCGTAGACACGGGAGGGCCGAGCTACGAGCAGTACTTC.